The 16 T cell receptor beta chains listed next were all sequenced from one sample in a study of molecular identifiers for immune sequencing clone quantification. TCRdb ran MiXCR on the PCR reads and lists one entry per CDR3 protein. Of more than 450,000 distinct CDR3 sequences listed, roughly 23% are singletons. Source material: naive CD8+ T cells from blood, with Jurkat cell RNA spiked in. The subset here: FACS-sorted CD8+CD4-CCR7+CD45RA+ naive T cells. The receptors come from a human donor in good health. Some libraries in this study had Jurkat cell RNA spiked in.

This clonotype was observed a handful of times. The genes are TRBV10-3 and TRBJ2-3; a possible D gene is TRBD1 (5 bases). V dropped 5 bases and J dropped 0 bases, with 9 bases sitting between them. The CDR3 consists of 14 residues. Germline CDR1 ENHRY, CDR2 SYGVKD. The DNA for the CDR3 is TGTGCCATCAGTCCCCAGGGTAGCACAGATACGCAGTATTTT. It yields the protein CAISPQGSTDTQYF.

The chain combines TRBV14 with TRBJ2-3; D is possibly TRBD2 (6 bases). V shed 2 bases and J shed 4 bases, with 22 bases lying between them. Germline CDR1 SGHDN, CDR2 FVKESK. The CDR3 contains 18 residues. The CDR3 sequence is CASSQTGTGTIVSDTQYF. The DNA of the CDR3 is TGTGCCAGCAGCCAAACCGGGACTGGAACAATCGTATCAGATACGCAGTATTTT.

This clonotype was counted at least ten times. CDR3 in amino acids: CASSHRLAGNTDTQYF. The CDR3 DNA reads TGTGCCAGCAGCCATAGACTAGCGGGCAACACAGATACGCAGTATTTT. The chain links TRBV7-9 to TRBJ2-3; 10 positions agree with TRBD2. V lost 5 bases and J lost 2; bases outside the gene matches: 7. CDR3 length: 16 residues. Germline V lookup: CDR1 SEHNR, CDR2 FQNEAQ (reference sequence).

CDR3 in amino acids: CASSQDWGSGGPNTDTQYF. CDR3 sequence (DNA): TGTGCCAGCAGCCAAGACTGGGGTAGCGGGGGCCCAAACACAGATACGCAGTATTTT. The chain joins TRBV3-1 to TRBJ2-3; 9 bases map to TRBD2. This CDR3 contains 19 residues. The J segment lost 2 bases and the V segment lost 0 bases, leaving 12 bases of the junction unmatched. Germline V gene data show CDR1 as LGHDT and CDR2 as YNNKEL (reference sequence).

Remarks on this clonotype: A much larger clone lies a single base off, so this may be a read error. The conserved phenylalanine or tryptophan normally closing the CDR3 is absent here, so this likely arose from a read error. The chain couples TRBV14 to TRBJ1-2; no clear D gene. Germline V gives CDR1 SGHDN, CDR2 FVKESK. Deletions cut 8 bases from V and 4 bases from J, with 20 bases between. This CDR3 is built from 15 residues. CDR3 DNA sequence: TGTGCCAGCGAATCCCAGGCAGGAAACTTCTATGGCTACACCCTC. Amino acid sequence: CASESQAGNFYGYTL.

This clonotype was detected ten times or more. The rearrangement links TRBV2 to TRBJ2-3; a weak D match, TRBD2 (5 bases). Germline CDR1 SNHLY, CDR2 FYNNEI. This CDR3 has 16 residues. The V and J ends lost 4 bases and 2 bases respectively, with 16 bases between them. The CDR3 sequence is CASSGTPDQPTDTQYF. The CDR3 nucleotides are TGTGCCAGCAGTGGGACTCCAGATCAACCCACAGATACGCAGTATTTT.

As concerns this clonotype: A much larger clonotype is one base distant, so this may be a read error. The rearrangement uses TRBV20-1 and TRBJ2-4; the D gene is possibly TRBD2 (6 bases). This CDR3 has 11 residues. V shed 8 bases and J shed 9 bases, with 14 bases lying between them. Germline CDR1 and CDR2: DFQATT and SNEGSKA (reference sequence). The CDR3 DNA reads as TGCAGTTATCCCGCGGGAAGCATTCAGTACTTC. Its protein is CSYPAGSIQYF.

This clonotype was counted many times. The chain is built from TRBV5-1 and TRBJ1-1; TRBD1 aligns across 7 bases. Germline assignment: CDR1 SGHRS and CDR2 YFSETQ. The CDR3 has 17 amino acids. Trimming cost V 1 base and J 1 base; bases outside gene matches: 10. As DNA, the CDR3 is TGCGCCAGCAGCTTGTACAGGGGCGGCCGATCGAACACTGAAGCTTTCTTT. Amino acid sequence: CASSLYRGGRSNTEAFF.

This clonotype was counted only a few times. The genes are TRBV6-1 and TRBJ1-1, with no clear D. The germline V gene has CDR1 MNHNS and CDR2 SASEGT. This CDR3 is built from 11 residues. Trimming stripped 2 bases from V and 10 bases from J, with 8 bases between. The CDR3 sequence is CASSEFERAFF. The CDR3 nucleotides read TGTGCCAGCAGTGAATTCGAGAGAGCTTTCTTT.

In this sample, this clonotype turned up a few times. J is TRBJ2-2 and V is TRBV7-9; D gene uncertain. The ends were cut back, 3 bases at V and 1 base at J, with 12 bases in the middle. Per the germline V gene, CDR1 is SEHNR and CDR2 is FQNEAQ (reference sequence). This CDR3 is 16 amino acids long. The CDR3, as DNA: TGTGCCAGCAGCTTTAGTCTGGCGGAGAACACCGGGGAGCTGTTTTTT. Translated: CASSFSLAENTGELFF.

This clonotype was counted only a few times. This sequence joins TRBV4-3 and TRBJ2-1; D is perhaps TRBD1 (5 bases). In germline, CDR1 is LGHNA, CDR2 YSLEER. Trimming left V 0 bases short and J 0 bases short, with 9 bases between. The CDR3 length is 16 residues. In nucleotides, the CDR3 is TGCGCCAGCAGCCAAGATGGGGCGATCTCCTACAATGAGCAGTTCTTC. This encodes CASSQDGAISYNEQFF.

In the case of this clonotype: A much larger clone is a single base away; this may be a read error. The chain recombines TRBV4-3 with TRBJ1-4, with D hard to call. The CDR3 contains 13 residues. Germline V CDR1 and CDR2: LGHNA, YSLEER. The CDR3 is CASSQGVKEKLLF. The CDR3 coding sequence is TGCGCCAGCAGCCAAGGAGTGAAGGAAAAACTGCTTTTT.

As to this clonotype: This could be a read error, since a much larger clone is one nucleotide away. Because the CDR3 is missing its conserved closing phenylalanine or tryptophan, this is likely a read error. V and J are TRBV9 and TRBJ2-7; maybe TRBD1 (6 bases). The CDR3 runs 14 residues. V lost 1 base and J 3 bases, leaving 11 bases between the germline ends. In germline, CDR1 is SGDLS, CDR2 YYNGEE. CDR3 sequence reads: CASSVSWTDYEQYS. As DNA, the CDR3 is TGTGCCAGCAGCGTAAGCTGGACAGACTACGAGCAGTACTCC.

This clonotype occurred a few times. The rearrangement joins TRBV21-1 to TRBJ2-7; TRBD1, the D gene given by the table, was not confirmed from the DNA. TRBV21-1 is deemed a pseudogene. The length of the CDR3 is 16 residues. CDR3 in DNA: TGTGCCAGCAGCCCAGGGGGTGACAGGACACCCTACGAGCAGTACTTC. Encoded protein: CASSPGGDRTPYEQYF.

The genes are TRBV11-2 and TRBJ1-3; D remains unclear. In germline, CDR1 is SGHAT, CDR2 FQNNGV. CDR3 length: 15 residues. Between the trimmed V and J ends, which lost 1 base and 4 bases, there was a span of 11 bases. The CDR3: CASSLGRGSGNTIYF. CDR3 DNA: TGTGCCAGCAGCTTAGGCCGGGGTTCCGGAAACACCATATATTTT.

In the case of this clonotype: A read error may explain this, as a much larger clone is one base away. The chain couples TRBV30 to TRBJ2-3; possible D gene TRBD2, 6 bases. CDR1 GTSNPN and CDR2 SVGIG come from the germline V gene (reference sequence). V was trimmed by 0 bases and J by 11 bases, leaving 15 bases between them. This CDR3 is 13 amino acids long. CDR3 coding DNA: TGTGCCTGGAGTGTGTACGGGGGAAATATGCAGTATTTT. Protein product: CAWSVYGGNMQYF.